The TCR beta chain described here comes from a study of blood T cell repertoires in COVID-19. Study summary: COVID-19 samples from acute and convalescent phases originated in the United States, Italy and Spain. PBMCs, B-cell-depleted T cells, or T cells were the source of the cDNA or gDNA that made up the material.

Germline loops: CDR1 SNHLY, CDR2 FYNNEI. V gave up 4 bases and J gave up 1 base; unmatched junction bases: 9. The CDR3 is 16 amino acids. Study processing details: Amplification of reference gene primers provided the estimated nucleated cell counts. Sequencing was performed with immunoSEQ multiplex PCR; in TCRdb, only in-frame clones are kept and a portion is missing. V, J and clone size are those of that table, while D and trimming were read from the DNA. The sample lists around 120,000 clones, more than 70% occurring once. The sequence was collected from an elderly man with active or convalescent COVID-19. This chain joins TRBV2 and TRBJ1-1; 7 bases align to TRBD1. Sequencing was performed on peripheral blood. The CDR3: CASSARSGTANTEAFF. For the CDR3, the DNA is TGTGCCAGCAGTGCACGTTCCGGGACAGCGAACACTGAAGCTTTCTTT.